The rows below give T cell receptor beta chains drawn from one sample of a study of T cell changes during pregnancy in multiple sclerosis. Data came from immunoSEQ multiplex PCR; TCRdb stores just in-frame clones and leaves some out. The sample contains some 68,000 clones, roughly 90% of which appear only once. The specimen was peripheral blood, collected in the second trimester of pregnancy. The receptor set was obtained from a female donor with multiple sclerosis, enrolled in a pregnancy study. Both conserved end residues are part of each CDR3. The order of the fields is J gene, clone size, V gene, D gene, CDR3 DNA, CDR3 protein. D genes are given only for firm matches. Where a row states a size, it is once, few, many or the class of an expanded clone; other rows omit it.

j_gene: TRBJ2-5; abundance: .; v_gene: TRBV6-1; d_gene: .; CDR3nt: TGTGCCAGTATTGCGACAGCAGCCTTTTCCGAGACCCAGTACTTC; CDR3aa: CASIATAAFSETQYF
j_gene: TRBJ1-5; abundance: .; v_gene: TRBV6-1; d_gene: .; CDR3nt: TGTGCCAGCAGTGAAGACGGGGTACAGCCCCAGCATTTT; CDR3aa: CASSEDGVQPQHF
j_gene: TRBJ2-2; abundance: .; v_gene: TRBV5-1; d_gene: .; CDR3nt: TGCGCCAGCAGCTTTAGAGTTAACACCGGGGAGCTGTTTTTT; CDR3aa: CASSFRVNTGELFF
j_gene: TRBJ2-7; abundance: .; v_gene: TRBV7-9; d_gene: .; CDR3nt: TGTGCCAGCAGCGCGGCACAGGGAGCCCAGATCGAGCAGTACTTC; CDR3aa: CASSAAQGAQIEQYF
j_gene: TRBJ2-7; abundance: .; v_gene: TRBV4-2; d_gene: .; CDR3nt: TGTGCCAGCAGCCAAGAATTGCCTAGCGAGTCCTACGAGCAGTACTTC; CDR3aa: CASSQELPSESYEQYF
j_gene: TRBJ1-1; abundance: .; v_gene: TRBV12-1; d_gene: .; CDR3nt: TGTGCCAGCAGCTTTGCGGGCCAGGGAGGGGACACTGAAGCTTTCTTT; CDR3aa: CASSFAGQGGDTEAFF
j_gene: TRBJ2-7; abundance: .; v_gene: TRBV5-5; d_gene: TRBD1; CDR3nt: TGTGCCAGCAGCACTGACAGGGTTAGCTCCTACGAGCAGTACTTC; CDR3aa: CASSTDRVSSYEQYF
j_gene: TRBJ2-7; abundance: .; v_gene: TRBV7-9; d_gene: .; CDR3nt: TGTGCCAGCAGCATACTAGTAACCGAGCAGTACTTC; CDR3aa: CASSILVTEQYF
j_gene: TRBJ1-2; abundance: .; v_gene: TRBV18; d_gene: TRBD1; CDR3nt: TGTGCCAGCTCATCGGGACAGGGGAATGGCTACACCTTC; CDR3aa: CASSSGQGNGYTF
j_gene: TRBJ2-3; abundance: .; v_gene: TRBV27; d_gene: TRBD2; CDR3nt: TGTGCCAGTACGGGACTAGCGGGCTCTAGCACAGATACGCAGTATTTT; CDR3aa: CASTGLAGSSTDTQYF
j_gene: TRBJ2-1; abundance: .; v_gene: TRBV5-1; d_gene: .; CDR3nt: TGCGCCAGCACGGCCCTGACAGGTCCATTTGACAATGAGCAGTTCTTC; CDR3aa: CASTALTGPFDNEQFF
j_gene: TRBJ2-2; abundance: .; v_gene: TRBV18; d_gene: .; CDR3nt: TGTGCCAGCTCACCAAGGGGGGGCTCGAACACCGGGGAGCTGTTTTTT; CDR3aa: CASSPRGGSNTGELFF
j_gene: TRBJ2-7; abundance: .; v_gene: TRBV10-1; d_gene: TRBD2; CDR3nt: TGCGCCAGCGGGGGACTAGCCTCCTACGAGCAGTACTTC; CDR3aa: CASGGLASYEQYF
j_gene: TRBJ1-1; abundance: .; v_gene: TRBV27; d_gene: .; CDR3nt: TGTGCCAGCAGTTTATGGCCGGGTACTACGAACACTGAAGCTTTCTTT; CDR3aa: CASSLWPGTTNTEAFF
j_gene: TRBJ1-3; abundance: .; v_gene: TRBV11-2; d_gene: .; CDR3nt: TGTGCCAGCAGCTTCTTCGCCGGAGAAAACACCATATATTTT; CDR3aa: CASSFFAGENTIYF
j_gene: TRBJ2-7; abundance: once; v_gene: TRBV14; d_gene: .; CDR3nt: TGTGCCAGCAGCCATGAGTCAACCCACTACGAGCAGTACTTC; CDR3aa: CASSHESTHYEQYF
j_gene: TRBJ1-2; abundance: .; v_gene: TRBV7-2; d_gene: .; CDR3nt: TGTGCCAGCAGCACTTATTTGGGACAAACAGACTATGGCTACACCTTC; CDR3aa: CASSTYLGQTDYGYTF
j_gene: TRBJ2-3; abundance: .; v_gene: TRBV27; d_gene: TRBD2; CDR3nt: TGTGCCAGCAGTTTGGGCGGGAGTTGGACAGATACGCAGTATTTT; CDR3aa: CASSLGGSWTDTQYF
j_gene: TRBJ2-7; abundance: .; v_gene: TRBV5-1; d_gene: TRBD1; CDR3nt: TGCGCCAGCAGCCTGACAGGGGCCGGAAGCTCCTACGAGCAGTACTTC; CDR3aa: CASSLTGAGSSYEQYF
j_gene: TRBJ1-2; abundance: .; v_gene: TRBV7-2; d_gene: .; CDR3nt: TGTGCCAGCAGCTCCAGTACAGGGTATGGAGCTGGCTACACCTTC; CDR3aa: CASSSSTGYGAGYTF
j_gene: TRBJ2-5; abundance: .; v_gene: TRBV5-6; d_gene: .; CDR3nt: TGTGCCAGCAGCTTGACGCGATTATGGGGATACGGGGAAGAGACCCAGTACTTC; CDR3aa: CASSLTRLWGYGEETQYF
j_gene: TRBJ1-4; abundance: .; v_gene: TRBV19; d_gene: .; CDR3nt: TGTGCCAGTAGTATAGCCAGGACAGCGGAACTGTTTTTT; CDR3aa: CASSIARTAELFF
j_gene: TRBJ1-2; abundance: .; v_gene: TRBV30; d_gene: .; CDR3nt: TGTGCCTGGAGTGAACAGGAAATGTATGGCTACACCTTC; CDR3aa: CAWSEQEMYGYTF
j_gene: TRBJ1-2; abundance: .; v_gene: TRBV29-1; d_gene: .; CDR3nt: TGCAGCGTTTACCCTTCCTCGGGAAGTGGCTACACCTTC; CDR3aa: CSVYPSSGSGYTF
j_gene: TRBJ2-4; abundance: .; v_gene: TRBV5-1; d_gene: TRBD1; CDR3nt: TGCGCCAGCAGCTTGCAGACCGGGACAGAAAACATTCAGTACTTC; CDR3aa: CASSLQTGTENIQYF
j_gene: TRBJ1-1; abundance: .; v_gene: TRBV19; d_gene: .; CDR3nt: TGTGCCAGTGCAGTGTACACTGAAGCTTTCTTT; CDR3aa: CASAVYTEAFF
j_gene: TRBJ1-3; abundance: .; v_gene: TRBV5-6; d_gene: .; CDR3nt: TGTGCCAGCAGCTTGGGGTCGGGGGGCATCGGAAACACCATATATTTT; CDR3aa: CASSLGSGGIGNTIYF
j_gene: TRBJ2-2; abundance: .; v_gene: TRBV2; d_gene: .; CDR3nt: TGTGCCAGCAGGGCGGGCACCGGGGAGCTGTTTTTT; CDR3aa: CASRAGTGELFF
j_gene: TRBJ2-7; abundance: .; v_gene: TRBV18; d_gene: TRBD2; CDR3nt: TGTGCCAGCTCACCAGCGACTAGCGGGAGGGATGTTTACGAGCAGTACTTC; CDR3aa: CASSPATSGRDVYEQYF
j_gene: TRBJ2-7; abundance: .; v_gene: TRBV5-1; d_gene: TRBD2; CDR3nt: TGCGCCAGCAGGGTTGGGGCTAGCGGGTCCTACGAGCAGTACTTC; CDR3aa: CASRVGASGSYEQYF
j_gene: TRBJ1-1; abundance: .; v_gene: TRBV19; d_gene: .; CDR3nt: TGTGCCAGTAGTAGTGCGGGGGGGACTGAAGCTTTCTTT; CDR3aa: CASSSAGGTEAFF
j_gene: TRBJ1-3; abundance: .; v_gene: TRBV5-6; d_gene: .; CDR3nt: TGTGCCAGCAGCTTGGCGTGGCGGGTTTCTGGAAACACCATATATTTT; CDR3aa: CASSLAWRVSGNTIYF
j_gene: TRBJ2-5; abundance: .; v_gene: TRBV30; d_gene: TRBD2; CDR3nt: TGTGCCTGGACGGGACTAGCGGGAGAGACCCAGTACTTC; CDR3aa: CAWTGLAGETQYF